This T cell receptor (beta chain) was identified during a study of shared clonotypes between healthy human individuals (dated by TCRdb to 2020 to 2021). For the wider study: A few men and a couple of women, aged 18 to 49 years, made up the cohort. Between about 0.94 and 8.9 billion PBMCs per donor were obtained by leukapheresis. The study deeply sequenced blood TCR repertoires of five healthy adults to estimate repertoire size and the extent of clonotype sharing between individuals. Per donor, three plates each were used for CD4 naive and CD4 memory, two for CD8 naive, and one for CD8 memory. Libraries were prepared and TCR repertoires were sequenced by different laboratories using diverse techniques, in order to increase sequencing depth and limit assay-specific biases.

Using the deep immunoSEQ assay, multiplex PCR amplified TCR CDR3 regions from genomic DNA. Extracted genomic DNA from each cell subset was distributed evenly across all wells of several immunoSEQ 96-well plates, and each plate was treated as a replicate. For sorted subsets, 150 to 250 ng genomic DNA, equal to approximately 30,000 T cell genomes, was loaded into each replicate PCR. The purified libraries were quantified using a Qubit 3.0 fluorometer, sized with a Bioanalyzer 2100, and then quantified again using the KAPA Library Quantification kit. A separate single-read 150-cycle Illumina NextSeq 550 flow cell was used to sequence each immunoSEQ 96-well plate. Concerning the study's data processing: Because the immunoSEQ output held only junctional sequences and lacked quality scores, the filtering could not match the filtering applied to full-length reads. Sequences were annotated with PyIR, a Python wrapper for IgBLAST v1.9, using IMGT germline references to assign V/J genes and CDR3. Reads were removed for weak V/J assignments (E-value above 1e-6), missing CDR3, stop codons, out-of-frame junctions, or ambiguous translated residues. V3J clonotypes were defined by identical inferred V gene, J gene, and CDR3 amino acid sequence. Percentage overlap between repertoires was computed as shared unique clonotypes divided by the size of the smaller repertoire. RTK rarefaction, the Chao1 estimator, and Recon v2.1 estimates of unobserved clonotypes were used to assess repertoire richness. OLGA was used to compute generation probabilities for all TCRbeta clonotypes that the gDNA method yielded from a few donors. TCRdb mirrors the immuneACCESS table, restricted to in-frame sequences. Some clones are absent from its copies; in checked studies, under half trace to an unresolved V gene, and the reason for the others is unknown. The V and J calls and clone size come from that table; D and trimming were worked out from the DNA. Present in this sample are over a million clones, 96% of which were seen just once. Together, the top ten hold roughly 1.1% of the sample.

The full study reports these points: The small number of donors limited the genetic and exposure-history diversity represented. Sampling was limited to blood, and TCR repertoires in tissue likely differ from TCR repertoires in blood. Naive subsets generally had larger estimated clonotype richness than memory subsets. Across a handful of donors, 4.5% to 6.5% of naive CD4, roughly 3.5% of naive CD8, about 2% of memory CD4, and 0.4% to 0.45% of memory CD8 clonotypes were shared. Rarefaction of sorted-subset datasets indicated incomplete sequencing despite the large sequencing depth. Based on pairwise subsampling, the degree of clonotype sharing among donors was expected to be affected by sequencing depth. Compared with non-shared clonotypes, the clonotypes found in all four sorted-subset donors had higher generation probabilities.

The CDR3, from cysteine to phenylalanine, totals 16 residues. Only CDR3 DNA remains: 48 bases, in frame from the first base. Taken from the germline V gene, the CDR1 and CDR2 loops are SGHRS and YFSETQ. Relative to germline, V is missing 3 bases and J is missing 0 bases, with 5 bases of the junction outside any gene match. The donors were healthy, HIV-negative adults who had no recently reported acute infections or vaccinations. All donors were Caucasian adults living in Nashville, Tennessee, USA. CD4+ T cells were enriched through magnetic negative selection, after which naive cells were positively selected on CD45RA and the remaining negative fraction served as the memory subset. Blood was collected by leukapheresis, and PBMCs were isolated by Ficoll-Histopaque density gradient centrifugation and then cryopreserved in liquid nitrogen vapor phase. Analytical flow cytometry was used to check the purity and quantity of each magnetically sorted T cell population. Genomic DNA was isolated from every sorted fraction and measured by UV absorbance on a Nanodrop 2000c.

Notes on this clone: Its specific antigen is unknown. Base quality data are lacking; no much larger clone is found one base away.

Sequencing was performed on naive CD4+ T cells sorted from blood. The intended sense of this specimen's cell subset or site label: CD45RA+ positively selected. Here the chain combines TRBV5-1 and TRBJ2-1; 8 bases in the middle match TRBD2. The TCR was taken from a man aged 25-45 years in good health. The bases read TGCGCCAGCAGCTCTGGACTAGCCAGCTCCTACAATGAGCAGTTCTTC. Protein translation: CASSSGLASSYNEQFF.